The present entry profiles one TCR beta chain with its context. This record belongs to a study of blood T cell repertoires in COVID-19. Clones were sequenced by immunoSEQ multiplex PCR, and TCRdb holds only the in-frame ones, with some missing. The data contain about 120,000 clones, roughly 89% of them singletons. The CDR3 consists of 18 residues. Germline CDR1 and CDR2: SEHNR and FQNEAQ (reference sequence). Deletions cut 5 bases from V and 1 base from J, with 21 bases between. This receptor was taken from a woman aged 55-75 years with COVID-19, enrolled during active disease. The chain has TRBV7-9 and TRBJ1-3; D is unresolved. Sequencing was carried out using peripheral blood. CDR3 loop: CASSKPGGFSSSGNTIYF. The CDR3 bases are TGTGCCAGCAGCAAACCCGGCGGCTTTTCTAGTTCTGGAAACACCATATATTTT.